This T cell receptor beta chain was sequenced in a study of OX40 agonist ivuxolimab in advanced cancers. The overall study: While on treatment, patients had intravenous ivuxolimab at 0.01 to 10 mg/kg every 2 weeks. Study-wide results and limits: Expanded peripheral T-cell antigen specificity went undetermined. At 0.1 to 3.0 mg/kg and by week 6, CD4+ and CD8+ T cells in the blood had expanded clonally. Clonal expansion in partial responders at 0.1-3.0 mg/kg ranked among the lowest.

Germline V CDR1 and CDR2: SNHLY, FYNNEI. The CDR3 runs 14 residues. Trimming stripped 2 bases from V and 0 bases from J, with 5 bases between. Method: immunoSEQ multiplex PCR; TCRdb's copy keeps in-frame clones and lacks some. The table lists some 70,000 clones, about 89% of them singletons. As regards this clone: Its antigen is not identified.

The sequences come from CD4+ or CD8+ T cells sorted from blood, collected in a trial of the OX40 agonist ivuxolimab. The chain links TRBV2 to TRBJ1-3, with unresolved D. This clonotype was sampled from an adult with an advanced solid tumor such as melanoma, head and neck, liver or kidney cancer. The CDR3: CASSEMTSGNTIYF. The CDR3, as DNA: TGTGCCAGCAGTGAAATGACCTCTGGAAACACCATATATTTT.